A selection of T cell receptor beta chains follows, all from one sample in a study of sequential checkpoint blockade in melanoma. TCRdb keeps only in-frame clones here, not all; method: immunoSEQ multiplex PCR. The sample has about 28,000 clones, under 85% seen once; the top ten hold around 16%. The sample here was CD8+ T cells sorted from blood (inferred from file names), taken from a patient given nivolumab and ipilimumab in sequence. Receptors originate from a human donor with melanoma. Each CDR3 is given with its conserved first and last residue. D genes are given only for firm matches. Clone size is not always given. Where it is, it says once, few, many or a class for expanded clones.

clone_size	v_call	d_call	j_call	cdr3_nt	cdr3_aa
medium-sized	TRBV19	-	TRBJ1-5	TGTGCCAGTAGTATAGATTGGGCTAGCAATCAGCCCCAGCATTTT	CASSIDWASNQPQHF
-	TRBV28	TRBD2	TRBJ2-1	TGTGCCAGCAGCCCTAGCGGGAGACCCTTCTACAATGAGCAGTTCTTC	CASSPSGRPFYNEQFF
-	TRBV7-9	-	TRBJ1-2	TGTGCCAGCAGCTTAGGAGTAAATGGCTACACCTTC	CASSLGVNGYTF
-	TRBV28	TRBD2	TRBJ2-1	TGTGCCAGCAGTGGGGGGGACAATGAGCAGTTCTTC	CASSGGDNEQFF
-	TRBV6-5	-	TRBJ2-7	TGTGCCAGCAGTTACATTGGGGCTACCTACGAGCAGTACTTC	CASSYIGATYEQYF
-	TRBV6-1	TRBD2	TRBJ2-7	TGTGCCAGCAGTGGGCGGGGACTAGCGGCAAGCTCCTACGAGCAGTACTTC	CASSGRGLAASSYEQYF
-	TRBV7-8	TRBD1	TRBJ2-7	TGTGCCAGCAGCCCCGGGACAGGCTACTCCTACGAGCAGTACTTC	CASSPGTGYSYEQYF
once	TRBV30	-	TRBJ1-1	TGTGCCTACCAGACGGCGGCCCCCACTGAAGCTTTCTTT	CAYQTAAPTEAFF
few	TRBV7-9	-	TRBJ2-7	TGTGCCAGCAGCTTACCAGCGAACGAGCAGTACTTC	CASSLPANEQYF
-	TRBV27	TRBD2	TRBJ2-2	TGTGCCAGCCGCTCGCGTAGCGGGGGCAGTAACACCGGGGAGCTGTTTTTT	CASRSRSGGSNTGELFF
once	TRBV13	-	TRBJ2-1	TGTGCCAGCAGCCAAGGGGGTACCTTTAGAAATGAGCAGTTCTTC	CASSQGGTFRNEQFF
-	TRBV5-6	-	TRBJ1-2	TGTGCCAGCAGCTTATATCAGGGTGATGGCTACACCTTC	CASSLYQGDGYTF
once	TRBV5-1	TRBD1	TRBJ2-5	TGCGCCAGCAGCTTCACAGGGGGTGAGGAGACCCAGTACTTC	CASSFTGGEETQYF
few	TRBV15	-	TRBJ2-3	TGTGCCACCAGCAGAGTGCAGGGCACAGATACGCAGTATTTT	CATSRVQGTDTQYF
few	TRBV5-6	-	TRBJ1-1	TGTGCCAGCAGCTTGGCATCAGGGGAAGCTTTCTTT	CASSLASGEAFF